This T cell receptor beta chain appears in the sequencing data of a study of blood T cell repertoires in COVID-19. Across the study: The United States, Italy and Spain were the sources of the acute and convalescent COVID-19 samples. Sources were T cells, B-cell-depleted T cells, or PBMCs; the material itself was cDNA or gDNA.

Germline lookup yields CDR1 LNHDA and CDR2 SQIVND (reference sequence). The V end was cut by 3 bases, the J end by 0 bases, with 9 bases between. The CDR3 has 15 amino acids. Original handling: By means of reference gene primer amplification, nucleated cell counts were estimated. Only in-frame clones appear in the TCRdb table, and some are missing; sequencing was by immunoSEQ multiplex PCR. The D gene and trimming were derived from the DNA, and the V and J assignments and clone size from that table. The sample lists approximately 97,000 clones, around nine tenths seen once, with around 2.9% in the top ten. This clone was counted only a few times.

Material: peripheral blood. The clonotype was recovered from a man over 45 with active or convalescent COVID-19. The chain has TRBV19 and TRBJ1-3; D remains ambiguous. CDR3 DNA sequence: TGTGCCAGTAGTATCGATGCGCTCTCTGGAAACACCATATATTTT. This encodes CASSIDALSGNTIYF.